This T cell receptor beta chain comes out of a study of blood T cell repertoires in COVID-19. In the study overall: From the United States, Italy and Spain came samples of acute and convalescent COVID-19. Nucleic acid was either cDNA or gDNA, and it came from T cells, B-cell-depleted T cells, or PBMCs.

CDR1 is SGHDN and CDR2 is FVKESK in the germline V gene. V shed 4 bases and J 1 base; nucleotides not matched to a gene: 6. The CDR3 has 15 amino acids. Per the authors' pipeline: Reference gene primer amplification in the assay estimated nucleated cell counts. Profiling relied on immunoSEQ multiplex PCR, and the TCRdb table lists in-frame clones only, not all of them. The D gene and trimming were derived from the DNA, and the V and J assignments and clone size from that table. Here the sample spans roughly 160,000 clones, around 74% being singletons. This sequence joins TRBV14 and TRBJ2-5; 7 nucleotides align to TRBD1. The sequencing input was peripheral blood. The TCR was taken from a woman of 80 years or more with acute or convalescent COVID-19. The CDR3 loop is CASSPQGQTQETQYF. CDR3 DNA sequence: TGTGCCAGCAGCCCCCAGGGACAGACCCAAGAGACCCAGTACTTC.